This T cell receptor beta chain is drawn from a study of shared clonotypes between healthy human individuals (TCRdb year 2020). Looking at the study overall: The cohort comprised a couple of women and three men aged 18 to 49 years. For each donor, CD4 naive and CD4 memory were each given three plates, CD8 naive was given two plates, and CD8 memory was given one plate. The study deeply sequenced blood TCR repertoires of five healthy adults to estimate repertoire size and the extent of clonotype sharing between individuals. To increase sequencing depth and limit assay-specific biases, different laboratories used diverse techniques to prepare libraries and sequence TCR repertoires. Leukapheresis yielded between about 0.9 and 9.5 billion PBMCs per donor. What the study reported, not specific to this receptor: Naive subsets generally had larger estimated clonotype richness than memory subsets did. Only blood was sampled, and tissue TCR repertoires likely differ from those in blood. The genetic and exposure-history diversity represented was limited by the small number of donors. Across a handful of donors, around 5.4% of naive CD4, roughly 3.3% of naive CD8, 2.3% of memory CD4, and about 0.4% of memory CD8 clonotypes were shared. Higher generation probabilities were observed for clonotypes shared by all four sorted-subset donors than for non-shared clonotypes. Based on pairwise subsampling, the degree of clonotype sharing among donors was expected to be affected by sequencing depth. Rarefaction of sorted-subset datasets indicated incomplete sequencing despite the large sequencing depth.

Using the deep immunoSEQ assay, TCR CDR3 regions were amplified from genomic DNA by multiplex PCR. Genomic DNA extracted from each cell subset was distributed evenly over all wells of several immunoSEQ 96-well plates, and each plate served as one replicate. For sorted subsets, each replicate PCR was loaded with 200 ng genomic DNA, equivalent to 30,000 to 35,000 T cell genomes. Purified libraries were quantified with a Qubit 3.0 fluorometer, sized on a Bioanalyzer 2100, and re-quantified with the KAPA Library Quantification kit. Every immunoSEQ 96-well plate was sequenced on a dedicated single-read 150-cycle Illumina NextSeq 550 flow cell. As for the original processing: Because the immunoSEQ output held only junctional sequences and lacked quality scores, the filtering could not match the filtering applied to full-length reads. Sequences were annotated with PyIR, a Python wrapper for IgBLAST v1.9, and V/J genes and CDR3 were assigned using IMGT germline references. Reads were removed for weak V/J assignments (E-value above 1e-6), missing CDR3, stop codons, out-of-frame junctions, or ambiguous translated residues. V3J clonotypes were defined as sequences sharing an identical inferred V gene, J gene, and CDR3 amino acid sequence. To compute the percentage overlap between repertoires, the number of shared unique clonotypes was divided by the size of the smaller repertoire. RTK rarefaction, the Chao1 estimator, and Recon v2.1 estimates of unobserved clonotypes were used to assess repertoire richness. Generation probabilities were computed with OLGA for all TCRbeta clonotypes obtained by the gDNA method from several donors. TCRdb took over this immuneACCESS table, retaining in-frame rearrangements with V and J assigned. Such tables are incomplete; in checked studies, under half of the missing clones stem from an unresolved V gene, and the remainder is unexplained. The V and J calls and clone size were taken over from that table, and D and trimming were inferred from the DNA. Here the sample has roughly 2,300,000 clones; just under 95% occur a single time. The biggest ten clones account for more than 0.35% of the sample.

This clone has only one observation. Its binding antigen is unknown. Base qualities are not at hand, and no much larger clone is one base apart. The donors were healthy, HIV-negative adults with no recently reported acute infections or vaccinations. Every donor was a Caucasian adult residing in Nashville, Tennessee, USA. CD4+ T cells were enriched through magnetic negative selection, after which naive cells were positively selected on CD45RA and the remaining negative fraction served as the memory subset. Blood was collected by leukapheresis, and PBMCs were isolated by Ficoll-Histopaque density gradient centrifugation and then cryopreserved in liquid nitrogen vapor phase. Analytical flow cytometry was used to check the purity and quantity of each magnetically sorted T cell population. Each sorted fraction had its genomic DNA isolated and then quantified by UV absorbance on a Nanodrop 2000c. Here V drops 3 bases and J drops 2 bases, and the junction holds 7 bases not matched to any gene. The CDR3 contains 15 residues, cysteine and phenylalanine counted. CDR3 DNA only is kept here, 45 bases in frame from base 1. The germline V gene supplies CDR1 SGHVS and CDR2 FQNEAQ.

Recombination linked TRBV7-8 to TRBJ2-7, with TRBD1 identical over 7 junction bases. The clonotype was recovered from a man between 18 and 35 years old in good health. Some clones in this sample may be carry-over from other donors' samples. The sample taken for sequencing was naive CD4+ T cells from PBMCs. The label giving this sample's cell subset or site can be read as: CD45RA+ positively selected. The CDR3 amino acid sequence is: CASSLRQGSTYEQYF. The nucleotides are TGTGCCAGCAGCTTGCGACAGGGAAGCACCTACGAGCAGTACTTC.